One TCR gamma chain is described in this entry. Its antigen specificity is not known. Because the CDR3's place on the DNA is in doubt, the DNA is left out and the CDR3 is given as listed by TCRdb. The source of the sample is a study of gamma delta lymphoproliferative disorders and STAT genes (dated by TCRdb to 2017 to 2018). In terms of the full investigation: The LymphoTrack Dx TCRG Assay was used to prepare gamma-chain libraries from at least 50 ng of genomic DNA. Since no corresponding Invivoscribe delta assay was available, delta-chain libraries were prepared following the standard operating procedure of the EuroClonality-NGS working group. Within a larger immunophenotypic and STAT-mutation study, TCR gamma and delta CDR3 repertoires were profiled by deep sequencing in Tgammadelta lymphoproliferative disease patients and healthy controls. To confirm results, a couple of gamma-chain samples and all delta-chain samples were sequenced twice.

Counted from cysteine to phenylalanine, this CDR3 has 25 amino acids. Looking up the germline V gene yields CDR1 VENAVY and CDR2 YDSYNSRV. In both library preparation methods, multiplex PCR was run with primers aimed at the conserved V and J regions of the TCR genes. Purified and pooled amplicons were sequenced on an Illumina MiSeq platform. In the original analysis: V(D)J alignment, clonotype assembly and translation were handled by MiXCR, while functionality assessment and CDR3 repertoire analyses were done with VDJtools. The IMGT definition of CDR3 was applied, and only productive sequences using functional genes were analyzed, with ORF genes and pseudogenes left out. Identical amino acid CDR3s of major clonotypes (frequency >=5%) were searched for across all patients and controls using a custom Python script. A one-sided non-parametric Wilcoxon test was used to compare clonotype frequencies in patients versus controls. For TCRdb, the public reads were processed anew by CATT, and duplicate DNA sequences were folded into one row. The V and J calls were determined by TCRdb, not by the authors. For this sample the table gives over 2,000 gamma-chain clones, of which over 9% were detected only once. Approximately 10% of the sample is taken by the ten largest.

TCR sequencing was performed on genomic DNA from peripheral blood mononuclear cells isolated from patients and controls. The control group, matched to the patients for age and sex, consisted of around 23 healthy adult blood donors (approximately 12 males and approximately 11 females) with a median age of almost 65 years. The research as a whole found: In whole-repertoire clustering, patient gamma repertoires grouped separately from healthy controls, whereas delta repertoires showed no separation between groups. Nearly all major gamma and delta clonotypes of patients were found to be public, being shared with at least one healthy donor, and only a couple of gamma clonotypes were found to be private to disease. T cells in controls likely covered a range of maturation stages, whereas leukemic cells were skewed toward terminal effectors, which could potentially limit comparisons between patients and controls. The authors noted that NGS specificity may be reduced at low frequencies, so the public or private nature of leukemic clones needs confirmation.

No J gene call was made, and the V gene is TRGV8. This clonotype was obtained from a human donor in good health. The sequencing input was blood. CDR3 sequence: CATWDRPKGSPPRHGRNSLAVEQHF.